This TCR beta chain was sequenced in a study of blood T cell repertoires in COVID-19. Per the original data handling: Reference gene primer amplification in the assay estimated nucleated cell counts. TCRdb's table, derived via immunoSEQ multiplex PCR, lists solely in-frame clones and lacks some. V, J and clone size are taken as reported in that table, and D and trimming were inferred from the DNA itself. The sample contains around 95,000 clones, 85% of which appear only once. The receptor comes from a man in his forties or fifties with active or convalescent COVID-19. Input material: peripheral blood.

The CDR3 nucleotides are TGTGCCAGCAGCTTAGACAGCGATCAGCCCCAGCATTTT. Translated: CASSLDSDQPQHF. This chain joins TRBV7-3 and TRBJ1-5; tentatively, D is TRBD1 (5 bases). CDR3 length: 13 residues. CDR1 and CDR2 (germline): SGHTA, FQGTGA. Trimming pared 2 bases from V and 5 bases from J, leaving 7 bases between.